The 3 T cell receptor beta chains reported below all come from one sample, sequenced in a study of blood T cell repertoires in COVID-19. Method: immunoSEQ multiplex PCR; TCRdb's copy keeps in-frame clones and lacks some. The sample shows hundreds of thousands of clones, more than 75% of them seen only once. The sequencing input was PBMCs or T cells enriched from blood (not recorded which). The receptors were gathered from a young man who had recovered from COVID-19.

The table lists this clone with a count of one. The rearrangement links TRBV29-1 to TRBJ2-5, with 7 bases aligning to TRBD1. The CDR3 has 12 residues. CDR1 SQVTM and CDR2 ANQGSEA come from the germline V gene. The ends lost 8 bases at V and 4 bases at J; junction bases unmatched: 7. CDR3 protein: CSSRTGLETQYF. The CDR3 DNA sequence: TGCAGCTCCCGGACAGGCTTAGAGACCCAGTACTTC.

The chain employs TRBV3-1 (or the pseudogene TRBV3-2) and TRBJ2-3, with TRBD1 matching over 11 bases. V gave up 1 base and J gave up 4 bases; unmatched junction bases: 4. The V gene's germline CDR1 is LGHDT and CDR2 YNNKEL (reference sequence). This CDR3 is 16 amino acids long. CDR3 region: CASSQGDRGSADTQYF. For the CDR3, the DNA is TGTGCCAGCAGCCAAGGGGACAGGGGGAGCGCAGATACGCAGTATTTT.

The V gene is TRBV24-1, the J gene TRBJ1-3, with no clear D. The ends were cut back, 3 bases at V and 0 bases at J, with 5 bases in the middle. This CDR3 has 14 amino acids. Per germline, CDR1 KGHDR and CDR2 SFDVKD. The CDR3 DNA reads TGTGCCACCAGTGATCTGAGCTCTGGAAACACCATATATTTT. The encoded protein is CATSDLSSGNTIYF.